This TCR beta chain originates from a study of Ad26.COV2.S vaccination and SARS-CoV-2 variants. The treatment: 15 to 20 received Ad26.COV2.S at low or high dose, single or two shots; about 5 received placebo; per-sample allocation not given. Sampling occurred on day 63 after the first vaccine or placebo injection. Clones were read by immunoSEQ multiplex PCR, and TCRdb kept only the in-frame ones, dropping some. The sample contains around 500,000 clones, roughly nine tenths of which appear only once. The germline gives CDR1 LNHDA, CDR2 SQIVND (reference sequence). The CDR3 is 13 amino acids. The V end was cut by 6 bases, the J end by 4 bases, with 13 bases between.

This TCR came from a person between 18 and 59 years old who received the Ad26.COV2.S COVID-19 vaccine or a placebo. This chain joins TRBV19 and TRBJ2-7; D is uncertain. The sequencing here drew on peripheral blood, taken in a trial of Ad26.COV2.S vaccine versus placebo. CDR3 in DNA: TGTGCCAGTAGCTCGGGCAGGTGGTACGAGCAGTACTTC. Its translation is CASSSGRWYEQYF. The whole variable domain, filled in from reference TRBV19 and TRBJ2-7, reads DGGITQSPKYLFRKEGQNVTLSCEQNLNHDAMYWYRQDPGQGLRLIYYSQIVNDFQKGDIAEGYSVSREKKESFPLTVTSAQKNPTAFYLCASSSGRWYEQYFGPGTRLTVT.